The rows below give T cell receptor beta chains drawn from one sample of a study of vaccination and CD4 T cells after COVID-19. No cognate antigen is known for these TCRs. TCRdb recomputed calls from the PCR reads with MiXCR, one row per CDR3 protein. The table lists 20,000 or so distinct CDR3 sequences, around 52% of them singletons, with about 7.5% in the top ten. Sequencing input: CD4+ T cells from blood, cultured in vitro. The receptor source for this set is a human donor who had recovered from COVID-19. Both conserved end residues are part of each CDR3. Fields, in order: V gene, CDR3 protein.

>TRBV27
CASSLSRGKDPYEQYF
>TRBV4-1
CASSQARADTQYF
>TRBV30
CAWTGAQDTQYF
>TRBV2
CASSEGRGDYGYTF
>TRBV7-3
CASSLGTGVHEQFF
>TRBV2
CASSELYLSTDTQYF
>TRBV9
CASSVSVRGYNSPLHF
>TRBV10-3
CAISEEGTNTEAFF
>TRBV28
CASAPPGITLHF
>TRBV2
CASSGGGSGANVLTF
>TRBV18
CASSPSQIRASENTEAFF
>TRBV2
CASSALSGGSYEQYF
>TRBV25-1
CASSESAGGPTGELFF
>TRBV5-4
CASSPGTYYTEAFF
>TRBV6-5
CASSYSKGSGGLPQHF
>TRBV6-1
CASSLVGTGQETQYF
>TRBV7-9
CASSFLTLAATNTGELFF
>TRBV7-7
CASSLGLAETDTQYF
>TRBV20-1
CSARRGSTPEQYF
>TRBV20-1
CSARPSDRGFQPQHF
>TRBV20-1
CSARDVPGPLGTQYF
>TRBV20-1
CSATHPGKIYEQYF
>TRBV12-3/TRBV12-4
CASRLDRGRENEQFF
>TRBV12-3/TRBV12-4
CASSGPGLSTDTQYF
>TRBV20-1
CSARNIRLVTDTQYF
>TRBV6-1
CASTTWTGDGYTF
>TRBV19
CASRRTGTGLLYGYTF
>TRBV6-2/TRBV6-3
CASSWTSGSSYNEQFF
>TRBV2
CASSSDGNYGYTF
>TRBV27
CASTSAANTGELFF
>TRBV28
CASMESGGRALNEQFF
>TRBV7-3
CASSRARLEGTGELFF
>TRBV6-1
CASSEGGFSGNTIYF
>TRBV16
CASSQDGPPQHF
>TRBV6-2/TRBV6-3
CASSLVADEKLFF
>TRBV7-8
CASSLQDASSGNTIYF